This T cell receptor (beta chain) was identified in a study of T cells of healthy individuals. Unmatched junction bases numbered 8, after V lost 7 bases and J lost 0 bases. The CDR3 is 16 residues long. Germline loops: CDR1 LGHDT, CDR2 YNNKEL (reference sequence). TCRdb redid the calling of the 5' RACE reads with MiXCR, one entry per CDR3 protein. Of about 60,000 distinct CDR3 sequences listed, around 15% are singletons. This clonotype was obtained from a human donor in good health. The J gene is TRBJ2-7, the V gene TRBV3-1; 11 positions agree with TRBD2. The CDR3 sequence: CASTRASGRTSYEQYF. The DNA for the CDR3 is TGTGCCAGCACGAGGGCTAGCGGGAGGACCTCCTACGAGCAGTACTTC.